A selection of T cell receptor beta chains follows, all from one sample in a study of T-cell memory formation after mild COVID-19. MiXCR, applied by TCRdb to the 5' RACE reads, yields one record per CDR3 protein. The data contain fewer than 700,000 distinct CDR3 sequences, 20% to 25% of them singletons. The sample comprised PBMCs or a T cell subset sorted from them (not recorded which). Every receptor here comes from an adult woman who had mild COVID-19 (a few samples of this study predate the infection). Cell type and time point are not known. Both conserved end residues are part of each CDR3. Fields, in order: V gene, J gene, CDR3 protein.

TRBV24-1,TRBJ2-6,CATSDLQAGASGANVLTF
TRBV15,TRBJ2-2,CATSRAKGAWNTGELFF
TRBV7-3,TRBJ2-1,CASSYVAGYEQFF
TRBV6-1,TRBJ1-1,CASRVLQGMDTEAFF
TRBV6-2/TRBV6-3,TRBJ2-7,CASSLGGRVYEQYF
TRBV20-1,TRBJ2-7,CSAPKRDTSYEQYF
TRBV7-3,TRBJ2-1,CASSSLVGVYNEQFF
TRBV7-9,TRBJ2-1,CASRGRTSGRGTYNEQFF
TRBV5-1,TRBJ1-6,CASSKGTKNSPLHF
TRBV29-1,TRBJ1-2,CSVDDRESGYTF
TRBV7-3,TRBJ2-3,CASSSRGGGTDTQYF
TRBV5-6,TRBJ2-3,CASNLKRGGTDTQYF
TRBV4-3,TRBJ2-1,CASSQDFGTSYSYNEQFF
TRBV2,TRBJ1-2,CASTLPRVAGYTF
TRBV24-1,TRBJ2-3,CATSPTRMGSDTQYF
TRBV7-2,TRBJ2-3,CASSQVSVSTDTQYF
TRBV10-3,TRBJ1-2,CAISEGQGNYGYTF
TRBV24-1,TRBJ2-7,CATSDGTYEQYF
TRBV20-1,TRBJ1-2,CSAIGGVNGYTF
TRBV29-1,TRBJ1-5,CSVARDSNQPQHF
TRBV3-1,TRBJ1-3,CASSQGQGVLGNTIYF
TRBV5-1,TRBJ2-7,CASSLEPGSIGGYF
TRBV6-5,TRBJ2-7,CASSYGGGEQYF
TRBV15,TRBJ2-3,CATSRGQGGDTQYF
TRBV25-1,TRBJ2-3,CASSVLSGLRHTQYF
TRBV4-1,TRBJ1-5,CASSQVFPREFNQPQHF
TRBV7-9,TRBJ2-3,CATAAYIGGRQDTQYF
TRBV24-1,TRBJ2-2,CATSDVSPQGWETGELFF
TRBV12-5,TRBJ2-3,CPQVGLVPDTQYF
TRBV7-3,TRBJ1-1,CASSLRSGSWTEAFF
TRBV5-5,TRBJ1-3,CASSRAGTPVSGNTIYF
TRBV7-2,TRBJ1-5,CASSLGHGNQPQHF
TRBV7-9,TRBJ2-6,CASRSGSGANVLTF
TRBV6-2/TRBV6-3,TRBJ2-4,CASSYRGGNIQYF
TRBV24-1,TRBJ1-2,CATSDNFPGREKGYTF
TRBV5-1,TRBJ2-5,CASSLARDGQETQYF
TRBV9,TRBJ1-3,CASSLRGQPGGNTIYF
TRBV2,TRBJ2-2,CAKRRGQGTGELFF
TRBV2,TRBJ2-6,CASTGRGHSGANVLTF
TRBV29-1,TRBJ2-1,CSVQAPDEQFF
TRBV10-3,TRBJ2-7,CAISVEGIGASYEQYF
TRBV20-1,TRBJ2-1,CCGLAGPNEQFF
TRBV29-1,TRBJ2-5,CSVEETQYF
TRBV7-6,TRBJ1-1,CASSSSGFWVGAFF
TRBV5-1,TRBJ1-1,CASSLQGARNTEAFF
TRBV20-1,TRBJ1-1,CSAGKGVTEAFF
TRBV2,TRBJ2-3,CASSDIATDTQYF
TRBV5-1,TRBJ2-7,CASSLVGLRTSGFPEQYF
TRBV7-2,TRBJ2-3,CASSSTSGKGTDTQYF
TRBV12-3/TRBV12-4,TRBJ2-2,CASTPARQENTWELFF